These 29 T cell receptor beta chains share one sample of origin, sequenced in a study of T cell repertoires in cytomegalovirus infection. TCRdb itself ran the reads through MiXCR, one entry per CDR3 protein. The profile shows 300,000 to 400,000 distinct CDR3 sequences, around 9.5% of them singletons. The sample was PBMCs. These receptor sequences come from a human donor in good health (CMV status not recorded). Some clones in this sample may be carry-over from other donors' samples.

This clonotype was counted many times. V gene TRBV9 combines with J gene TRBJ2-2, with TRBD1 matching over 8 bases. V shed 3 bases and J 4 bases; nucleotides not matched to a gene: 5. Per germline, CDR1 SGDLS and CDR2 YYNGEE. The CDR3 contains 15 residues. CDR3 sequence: CASSGTGTGTGELFF. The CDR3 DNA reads TGTGCCAGCAGCGGGACAGGGACGGGCACCGGGGAGCTGTTTTTT.

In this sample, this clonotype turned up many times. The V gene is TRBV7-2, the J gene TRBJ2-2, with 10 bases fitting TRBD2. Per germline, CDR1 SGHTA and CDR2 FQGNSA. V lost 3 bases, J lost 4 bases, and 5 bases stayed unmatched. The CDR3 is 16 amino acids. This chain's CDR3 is CASSFLAGEFTGELFF. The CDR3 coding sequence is TGTGCCAGCAGCTTCCTAGCGGGGGAGTTCACCGGGGAGCTGTTTTTT.

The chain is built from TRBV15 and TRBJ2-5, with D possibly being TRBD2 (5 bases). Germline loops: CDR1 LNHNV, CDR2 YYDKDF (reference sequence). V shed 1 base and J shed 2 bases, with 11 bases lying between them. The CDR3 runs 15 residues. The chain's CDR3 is CATSRASGRQETQYF. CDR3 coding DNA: TGTGCCACCAGCAGAGCCTCGGGGAGACAAGAGACCCAGTACTTC. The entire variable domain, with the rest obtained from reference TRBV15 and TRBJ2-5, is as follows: DAMVIQNPRYQVTQFGKPVTLSCSQTLNHNVMYWYQQKSSQAPKLLFHYYDKDFNNEADTPDNFQSRRPNTSFCFLDIRSPGLGDTAMYLCATSRASGRQETQYFGPGTRLLVL.

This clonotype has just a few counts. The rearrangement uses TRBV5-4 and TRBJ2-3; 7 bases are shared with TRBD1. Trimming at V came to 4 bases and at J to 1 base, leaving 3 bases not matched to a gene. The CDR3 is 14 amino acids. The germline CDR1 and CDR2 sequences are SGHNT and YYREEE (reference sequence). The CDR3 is CASSRTGGTDTQYF. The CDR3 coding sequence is TGTGCCAGCAGCAGAACAGGGGGCACAGATACGCAGTATTTT.

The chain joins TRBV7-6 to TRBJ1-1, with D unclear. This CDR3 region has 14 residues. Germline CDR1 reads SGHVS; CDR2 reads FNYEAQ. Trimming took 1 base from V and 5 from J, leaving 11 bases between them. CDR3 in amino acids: CASSLDPGKTEAFF. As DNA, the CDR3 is TGTGCCAGCAGCTTAGATCCAGGAAAAACTGAAGCTTTCTTT.

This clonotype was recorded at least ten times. For the CDR3, the DNA is TGTGCCAGCATGACGGGAATAGTATACAATGAGCAGTTCTTC. The encoded protein is CASMTGIVYNEQFF. This sequence joins TRBV7-8 and TRBJ2-1, with a weak D call TRBD2 (5 bases). Germline CDR1 and CDR2: SGHVS and FQNEAQ. This CDR3 is 14 amino acids long. Between the trimmed V and J ends, which lost 7 bases and 4 bases, there was a span of 14 bases. Using reference TRBV7-8 and TRBJ2-1 for the parts outside the CDR3, the full variable domain is GAGVSQSPRYKVAKRGQDVALRCDPISGHVSLFWYQQALGQGPEFLTYFQNEAQLDKSGLPSDRFFAERPEGSVSTLKIQRTQQEDSAVYLCASMTGIVYNEQFFGPGTRLTVL.

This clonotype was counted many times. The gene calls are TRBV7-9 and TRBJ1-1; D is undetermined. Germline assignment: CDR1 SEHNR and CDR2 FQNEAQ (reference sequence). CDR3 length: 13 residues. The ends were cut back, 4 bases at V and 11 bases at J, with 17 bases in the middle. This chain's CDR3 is CASSSERDVEAFF. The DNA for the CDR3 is TGTGCCAGCAGCTCAGAGCGGGATGTTGAGGCTTTCTTT.

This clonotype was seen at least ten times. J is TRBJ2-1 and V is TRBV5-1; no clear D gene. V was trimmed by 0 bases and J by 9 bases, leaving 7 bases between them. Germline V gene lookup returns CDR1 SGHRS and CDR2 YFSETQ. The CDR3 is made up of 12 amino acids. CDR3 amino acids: CASSLGLPEQFF. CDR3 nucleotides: TGCGCCAGCAGCTTGGGACTTCCTGAGCAGTTCTTC.

CDR3 sequence (DNA): TGTGCCAGCACCAAAACACGTCTAGACTATGGCTACACCTTC. It codes for CASTKTRLDYGYTF. The J gene is TRBJ1-2, the V gene TRBV28; D remains ambiguous. Germline CDR1 reads MDHEN; CDR2 reads SYDVKM. The CDR3 is 14 residues long. V was cut by 7 bases and J by 3 bases, with 15 bases left in between.

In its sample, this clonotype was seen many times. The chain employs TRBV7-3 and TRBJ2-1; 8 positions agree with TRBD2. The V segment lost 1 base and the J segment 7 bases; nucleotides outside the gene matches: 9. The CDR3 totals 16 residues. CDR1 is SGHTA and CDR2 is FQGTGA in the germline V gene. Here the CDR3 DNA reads TGTGCCAGCAGCTTAATGCCGGGGGGGAGCTTAAATGAGCAGTTCTTC. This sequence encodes CASSLMPGGSLNEQFF. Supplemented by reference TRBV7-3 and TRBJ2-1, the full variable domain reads GAGVSQTPSNKVTEKGKYVELRCDPISGHTALYWYRQSLGQGPEFLIYFQGTGAADDSGLPNDRFFAVRPEGSVSTLKIQRTERGDSAVYLCASSLMPGGSLNEQFFGPGTRLTVL.

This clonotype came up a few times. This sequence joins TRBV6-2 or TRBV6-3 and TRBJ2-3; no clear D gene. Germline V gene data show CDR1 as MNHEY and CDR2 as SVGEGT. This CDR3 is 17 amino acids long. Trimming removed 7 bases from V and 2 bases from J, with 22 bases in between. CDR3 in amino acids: CASTDPVGVGNTDTQYF. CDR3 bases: TGTGCCAGCACCGACCCCGTCGGAGTTGGAAACACAGATACGCAGTATTTT.

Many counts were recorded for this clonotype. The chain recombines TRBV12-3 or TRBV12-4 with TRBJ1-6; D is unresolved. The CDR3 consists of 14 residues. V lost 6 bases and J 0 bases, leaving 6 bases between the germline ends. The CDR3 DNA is TGTGCCAGCAGCTCGAGCTCCTATAATTCACCCCTCCACTTT. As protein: CASSSSSYNSPLHF.

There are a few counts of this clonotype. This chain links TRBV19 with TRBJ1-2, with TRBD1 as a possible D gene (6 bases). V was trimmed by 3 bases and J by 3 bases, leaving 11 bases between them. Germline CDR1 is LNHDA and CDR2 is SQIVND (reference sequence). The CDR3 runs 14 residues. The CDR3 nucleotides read TGTGCCAGTAGTATTAGGAGGACAGACTATGGCTACACCTTC. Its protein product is CASSIRRTDYGYTF.

The CDR3 here is CASRRQGGATEAFF. CDR3 sequence (DNA): TGTGCCAGCAGAAGACAGGGTGGGGCCACTGAAGCTTTCTTT. The chain joins TRBV12-3 or TRBV12-4 to TRBJ1-1; TRBD1 matches at 7 bases. J gave up 4 bases and V 6 bases, and 8 bases lay outside the gene matches. This CDR3 is built from 14 residues.

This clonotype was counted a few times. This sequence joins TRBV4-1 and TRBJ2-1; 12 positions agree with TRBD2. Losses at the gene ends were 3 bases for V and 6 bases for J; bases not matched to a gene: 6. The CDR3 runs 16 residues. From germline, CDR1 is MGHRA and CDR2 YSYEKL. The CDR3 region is CASSQPTSGRTNEQFF. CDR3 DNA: TGCGCCAGCAGCCAGCCGACTAGCGGGAGAACCAATGAGCAGTTCTTC.

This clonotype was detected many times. The CDR3 nucleotides read TGTGCCAGCAGCTTAGGGCAGGGGATCTACGAGCAGTACTTC. Translation: CASSLGQGIYEQYF. The V and J genes are TRBV7-2 and TRBJ2-7; tentatively, D is TRBD1 (6 bases). Germline V gene sequence: CDR1 SGHTA, CDR2 FQGNSA. V gave up 1 base and J gave up 3 bases, with 10 bases separating them. The CDR3 is 14 amino acids.

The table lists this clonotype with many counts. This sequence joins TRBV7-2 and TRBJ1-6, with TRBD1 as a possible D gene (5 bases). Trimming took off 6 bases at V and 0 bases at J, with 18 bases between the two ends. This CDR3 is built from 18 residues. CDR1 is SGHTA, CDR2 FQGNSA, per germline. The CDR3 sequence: CASSRLGRESSYNSPLHF. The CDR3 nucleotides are TGTGCCAGCAGTCGATTGGGACGGGAAAGCTCCTATAATTCACCCCTCCACTTT.

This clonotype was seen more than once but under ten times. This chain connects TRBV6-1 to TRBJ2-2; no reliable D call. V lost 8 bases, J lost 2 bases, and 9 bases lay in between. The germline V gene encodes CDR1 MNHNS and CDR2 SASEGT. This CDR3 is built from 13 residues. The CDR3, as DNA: TGTGCCAGCGGAAGCCACAACACCGGGGAGCTGTTTTTT. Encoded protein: CASGSHNTGELFF.

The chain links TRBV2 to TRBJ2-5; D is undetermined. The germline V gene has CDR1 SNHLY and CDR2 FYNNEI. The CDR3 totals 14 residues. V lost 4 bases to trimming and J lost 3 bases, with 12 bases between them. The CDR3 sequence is CASSGGTHEETQYF. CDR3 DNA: TGTGCCAGCAGTGGCGGAACTCATGAAGAGACCCAGTACTTC.

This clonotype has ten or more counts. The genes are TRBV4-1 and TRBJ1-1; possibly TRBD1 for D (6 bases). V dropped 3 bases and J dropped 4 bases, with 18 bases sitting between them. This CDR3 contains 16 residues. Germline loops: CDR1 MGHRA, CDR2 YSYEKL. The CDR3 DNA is TGCGCCAGCAGCCAGAGTGGGGGGCTTTTGAGCACTGAAGCTTTCTTT. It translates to CASSQSGGLLSTEAFF.

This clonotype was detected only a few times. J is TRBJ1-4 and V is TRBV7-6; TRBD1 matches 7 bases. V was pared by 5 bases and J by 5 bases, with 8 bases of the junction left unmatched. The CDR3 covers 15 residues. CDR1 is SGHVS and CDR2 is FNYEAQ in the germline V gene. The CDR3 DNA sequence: TGTGCCAGCAGCAGGACCGGGACAGAAAATGAAAAACTGTTTTTT. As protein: CASSRTGTENEKLFF.

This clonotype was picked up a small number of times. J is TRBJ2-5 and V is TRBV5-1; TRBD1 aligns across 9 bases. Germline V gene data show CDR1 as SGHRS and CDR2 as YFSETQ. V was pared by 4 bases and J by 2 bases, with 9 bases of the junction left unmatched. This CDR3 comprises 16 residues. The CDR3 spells CASSLSGTGTQETQYF. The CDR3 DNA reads TGCGCCAGCAGCCTGTCCGGGACAGGGACACAAGAGACCCAGTACTTC.

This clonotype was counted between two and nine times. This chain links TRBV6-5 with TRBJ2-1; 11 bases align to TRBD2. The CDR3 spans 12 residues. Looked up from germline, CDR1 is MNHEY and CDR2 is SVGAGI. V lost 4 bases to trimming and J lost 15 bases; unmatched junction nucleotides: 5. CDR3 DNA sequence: TGTGCCAGCAGTTCTAGCGGGGGGCCACCGTTCTTC. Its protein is CASSSSGGPPFF.

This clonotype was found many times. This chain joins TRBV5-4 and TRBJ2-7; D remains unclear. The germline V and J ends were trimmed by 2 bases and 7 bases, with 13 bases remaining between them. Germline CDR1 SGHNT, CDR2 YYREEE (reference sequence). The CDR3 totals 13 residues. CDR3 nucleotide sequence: TGTGCCAGCAGCTTAGACCCTCCCGGGGAGCAGTACTTC. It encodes CASSLDPPGEQYF.

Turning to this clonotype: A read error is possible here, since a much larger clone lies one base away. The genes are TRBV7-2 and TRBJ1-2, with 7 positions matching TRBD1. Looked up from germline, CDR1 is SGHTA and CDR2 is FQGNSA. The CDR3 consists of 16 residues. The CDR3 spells CASSSLPGTAYYGYAF. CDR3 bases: TGTGCCAGCAGCTCTTTGCCCGGGACAGCCTACTATGGCTACGCCTTC.

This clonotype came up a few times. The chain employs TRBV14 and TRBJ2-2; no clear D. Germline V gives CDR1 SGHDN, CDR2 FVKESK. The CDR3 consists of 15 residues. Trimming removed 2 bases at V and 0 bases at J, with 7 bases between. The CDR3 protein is CASSQFRANTGELFF. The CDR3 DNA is TGTGCCAGCAGCCAATTTAGGGCGAACACCGGGGAGCTGTTTTTT. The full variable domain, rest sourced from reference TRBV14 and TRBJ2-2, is EAGVTQFPSHSVIEKGQTVTLRCDPISGHDNLYWYRRVMGKEIKFLLHFVKESKQDESGMPNNRFLAERTGGTYSTLKVQPAELEDSGVYFCASSQFRANTGELFFGEGSRLTVL.

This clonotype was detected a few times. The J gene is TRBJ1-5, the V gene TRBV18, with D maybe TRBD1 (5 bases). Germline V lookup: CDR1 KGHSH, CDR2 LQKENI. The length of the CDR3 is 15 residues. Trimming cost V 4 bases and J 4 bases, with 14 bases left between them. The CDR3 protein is CASSLYGGENQPQHF. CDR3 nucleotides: TGTGCCAGCTCACTGTACGGGGGGGAGAATCAGCCCCAGCATTTT.

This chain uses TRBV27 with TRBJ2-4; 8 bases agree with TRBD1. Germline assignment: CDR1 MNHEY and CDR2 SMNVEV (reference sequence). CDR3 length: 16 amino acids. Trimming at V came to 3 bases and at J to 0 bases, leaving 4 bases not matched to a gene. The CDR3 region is CASSLGTGKAKNIQYF. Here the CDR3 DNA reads TGTGCCAGCAGTTTGGGGACAGGCAAAGCCAAAAACATTCAGTACTTC.

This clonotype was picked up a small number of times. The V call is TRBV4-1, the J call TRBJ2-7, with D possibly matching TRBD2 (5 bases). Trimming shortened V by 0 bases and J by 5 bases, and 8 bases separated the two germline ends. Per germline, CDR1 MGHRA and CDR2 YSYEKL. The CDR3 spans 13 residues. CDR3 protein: CASSQDRGNEQYF. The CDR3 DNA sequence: TGCGCCAGCAGCCAAGATAGAGGGAACGAGCAGTACTTC.